This T cell receptor (beta chain) was sequenced in a study of cytomegalovirus exposure and HLA in healthy donors. Study-level findings and limits: Rare sequences made up most TCRs, while some public TCRs were found in many donors. It was reported that the classifier diagnosed cytomegalovirus status with high specificity and sensitivity in both the original and validation cohorts. Previously analyzed data showed that most TCR beta V segments were productive at a frequency of about 90% or about 30%.

The donors were healthy bone marrow donors. 13 Jbeta primers and 60 Vbeta primers were used for the PCR. Assay used: immunoSEQ multiplex PCR; TCRdb lists only in-frame clones, some missing. The table records around 170,000 clones, 65% to 80% of them present only once. Concerning this clone itself: What it recognizes is unknown.

Material for sequencing was PBMCs. This receptor was obtained from a woman aged 25 to 39 in good health and CMV-seropositive.

The CDR3 sequence: CAISESGGPSYEQYF. The CDR3 region has the DNA TGTGCCATCAGTGAGTCGGGGGGGCCCTCCTACGAGCAGTACTTC. The chain couples TRBV10-3 to TRBJ2-7, with D tentatively TRBD2 (7 bases). The V end lost 0 bases, the J end lost 0 bases, and 9 bases lay between the germline ends. From germline, CDR1 is ENHRY and CDR2 SYGVKD. The CDR3 is made up of 15 amino acids.